The subject of this entry is one TCR beta chain. Its antigen specificity is not known. Within one base of it there is no much larger clone, and no base qualities were kept. The record originates from a study of blood T cell repertoires in COVID-19 (dated by TCRdb to the early 2020s). A note on the overall study: Collaborator samples came from the United States, Italy and Spain and covered acute and convalescent phases of COVID-19. The material from the prospective study consisted of cDNA or gDNA derived from T cells, B-cell-depleted T cells, or PBMCs. Deeply sampled blood TCRbeta repertoires from subjects exposed to, actively infected with, or recovered from COVID-19 were included in the dataset. A freely available public database, intended as a resource for researchers studying the immune response to SARS-CoV-2, is where the repertoires were released. The samples were drawn from the first 160 participants of the ongoing ImmuneRACE study and from roughly 1,300 subjects provided by 6 global collaborators. A de-identified subject ID, COVID-19 status, age in years and sex were almost always included in the sample metadata. HLA class I and class II types, where available, came from metadata supplied by the sample provider rather than from assay-based typing.

Via the germline V gene, CDR1 is SGDLS and CDR2 YYNGEE. V loses 3 bases at its end and J loses 5 bases; junction bases beyond the gene matches: 4. Spanning cysteine to phenylalanine, the CDR3 consists of 15 amino acids. Kept here is only the CDR3 DNA, which spans 45 bases and is read in frame from base 1. TCRbeta CDR3 regions were amplified from genomic DNA using the immunoSEQ Assay, a bias-controlled multiplex PCR. Per the source publication's procedure: The number of nucleated cells in each sample was estimated by amplification of reference gene primers within the assay. To quantify the absolute abundance of each unique TCRbeta CDR3 rearrangement, sequence reads were collapsed and filtered. For each sample, productive Simpson clonality was calculated by taking the square root of Simpson's diversity index across productive rearrangements. TCRdb obtained this table from immuneACCESS and retained in-frame rearrangements with V and J assigned. These tables miss some clones; where compared with another copy, unresolved V genes account for less than half of the shortfall, and the remainder is unexplained. V, J and clone size reflect that table, while D and trimming were determined from the DNA. The table for this sample lists about 97,000 clones; approximately 80% of them were counted only once. Clones ranked in the top ten supply 8.5% to 12% of the sample.

Summary of the overall study and its limitations: How much clinical and demographic metadata was included differed by source and by participant, and the metadata was provided uncurated.

Whole blood was collected in K2EDTA tubes by collaborating institutions according to the institutions' own protocols. For TCRbeta analysis, collaborators shipped samples in one of three forms: frozen whole blood, isolated PBMCs, or DNA extracted from either of those sample types. The chain is assembled from TRBV9 and TRBJ2-1, with 11 bases matching TRBD2. The TCR sequence derives from a man in his 70s with acute or convalescent COVID-19. Material: peripheral blood. The CDR3 in this case is CASSETSGDHNEQFF. The DNA sequence follows: TGTGCCAGCAGCGAGACTAGCGGGGACCACAATGAGCAGTTCTTC.